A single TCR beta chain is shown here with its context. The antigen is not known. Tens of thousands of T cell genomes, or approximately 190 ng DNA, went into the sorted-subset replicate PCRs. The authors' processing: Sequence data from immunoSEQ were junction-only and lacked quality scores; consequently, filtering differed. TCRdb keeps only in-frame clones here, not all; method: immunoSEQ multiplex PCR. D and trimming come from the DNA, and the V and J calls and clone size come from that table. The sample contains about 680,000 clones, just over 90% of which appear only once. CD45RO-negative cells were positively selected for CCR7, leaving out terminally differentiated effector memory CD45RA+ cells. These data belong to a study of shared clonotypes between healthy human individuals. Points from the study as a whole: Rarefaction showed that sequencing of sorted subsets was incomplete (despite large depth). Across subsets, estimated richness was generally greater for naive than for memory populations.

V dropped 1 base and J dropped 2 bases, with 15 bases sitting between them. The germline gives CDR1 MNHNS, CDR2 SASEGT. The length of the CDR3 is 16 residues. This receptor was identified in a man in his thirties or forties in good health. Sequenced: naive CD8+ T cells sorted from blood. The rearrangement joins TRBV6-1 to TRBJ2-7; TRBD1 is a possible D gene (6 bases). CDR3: CASSEVMVDRTYEQYF. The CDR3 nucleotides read TGTGCCAGCAGTGAAGTAATGGTGGACAGAACCTACGAGCAGTACTTC.